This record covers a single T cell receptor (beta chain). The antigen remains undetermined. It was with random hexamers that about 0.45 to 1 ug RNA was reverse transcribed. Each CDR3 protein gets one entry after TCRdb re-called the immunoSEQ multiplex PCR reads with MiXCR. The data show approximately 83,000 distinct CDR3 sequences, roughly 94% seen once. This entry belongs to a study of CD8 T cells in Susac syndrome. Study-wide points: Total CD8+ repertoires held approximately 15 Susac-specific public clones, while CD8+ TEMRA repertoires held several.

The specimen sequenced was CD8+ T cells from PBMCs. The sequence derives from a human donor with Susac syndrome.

CDR3 residues: CSAKGTGTYEQYF. The CDR3 DNA is TGCAGTGCTAAAGGAACAGGGACCTACGAGCAGTACTTC. This chain uses TRBV20-1 with TRBJ2-7, with a tentative D call TRBD1 (6 bases). With 4 bases removed from V and 2 bases from J, the gap between germline ends came to 12 bases. Germline CDR1 is DFQATT and CDR2 is SNEGSKA (reference sequence). This CDR3 has 13 residues.